This T cell receptor beta chain was documented in a study of early T cells in non-severe SARS-CoV-2 infection. Study-level information: Bulk RNA taken from unsorted whole blood was sequenced, leaving chains unpaired.

Via MiXCR, TCRdb re-called the 5' RACE reads, giving one row per CDR3 protein. The sample lists 80,000 to 95,000 distinct CDR3 sequences, roughly an eighth occurring once. Germline loops: CDR1 SGDLS, CDR2 YYNGEE. The CDR3 contains 15 residues. V shed 2 bases, J shed 8 bases, and the junction held 8 bases outside the gene matches. The clonotype was recovered from an adult who was a healthcare worker with PCR-confirmed SARS-CoV-2 infection or an uninfected control (not recorded which). The specimen sequenced was whole blood. The J gene is TRBJ2-1, the V gene TRBV9; 9 bases are shared with TRBD2. This CDR3 reads CASSVRGREYDEQFF. The CDR3 coding sequence is TGTGCCAGCAGCGTCCGCGGGAGGGAGTACGATGAGCAGTTCTTC.